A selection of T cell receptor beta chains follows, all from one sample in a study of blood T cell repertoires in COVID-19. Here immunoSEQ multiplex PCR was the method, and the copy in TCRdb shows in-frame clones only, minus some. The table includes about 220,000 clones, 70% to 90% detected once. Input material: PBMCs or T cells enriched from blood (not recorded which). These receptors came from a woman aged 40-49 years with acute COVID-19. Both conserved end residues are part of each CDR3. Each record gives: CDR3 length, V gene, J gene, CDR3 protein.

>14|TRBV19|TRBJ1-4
CASWSGQGREKLFF
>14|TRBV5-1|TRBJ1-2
CASRAGTGGEGYTF
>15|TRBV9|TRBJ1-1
CASSVGPGGNTEAFF
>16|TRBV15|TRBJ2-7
CATSGGPGLGSYEQYF
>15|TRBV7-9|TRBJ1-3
CASSFDQGTGNTIYF
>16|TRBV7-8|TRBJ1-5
CASSSRDRVRNQPQHF
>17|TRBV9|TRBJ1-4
CASSASEGAGARSRLFF
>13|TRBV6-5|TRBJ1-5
CASSSQGNQPQHF
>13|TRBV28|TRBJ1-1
CASREQQNTEAFF
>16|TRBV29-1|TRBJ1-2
CSAENSEGVKNYGYTF
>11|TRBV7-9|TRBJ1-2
CASTPGGGYTF
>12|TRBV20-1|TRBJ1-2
CSASYQGQGYTF
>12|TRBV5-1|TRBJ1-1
CASSLGQGAAFF
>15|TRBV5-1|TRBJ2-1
CASSSSGDRVNEQFF
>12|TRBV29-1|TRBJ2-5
CSVNRGLETQYF
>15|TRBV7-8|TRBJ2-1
CASSLAGQKANEQFF
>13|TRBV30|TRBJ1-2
CAWRLGTGRGYTF
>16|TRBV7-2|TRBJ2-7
CASSLGVGVSSYEQYF
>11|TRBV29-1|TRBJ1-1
CSTSHNTEAFF
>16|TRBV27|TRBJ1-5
CASSSHRGYSNQPQHF
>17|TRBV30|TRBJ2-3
CAWSLALLAGRTDTQYF
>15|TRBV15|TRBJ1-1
CATSRDQGLNTEAFF
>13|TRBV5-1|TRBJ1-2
CASSLGADYGYTF
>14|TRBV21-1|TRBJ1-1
CASSNRDSFFEAFF
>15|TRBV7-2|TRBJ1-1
CASSPYGTKATEAFF
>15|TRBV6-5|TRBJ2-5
CASSYSWRSQETQYF
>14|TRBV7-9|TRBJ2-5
CASSADRGGETQYF
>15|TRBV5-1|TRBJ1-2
CASYEYTATNYGYTF
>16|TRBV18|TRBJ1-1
CASSPPIPGMNTEAFF
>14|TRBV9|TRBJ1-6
CASSVQADYSPLHF
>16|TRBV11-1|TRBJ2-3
CASSSGLGGISDTQYF
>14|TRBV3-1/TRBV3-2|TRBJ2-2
CASSRTGNTGELFF
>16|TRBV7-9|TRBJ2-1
CASSNLAGGSYNEQFF
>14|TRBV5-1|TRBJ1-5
CASSAQGGDQPQHF
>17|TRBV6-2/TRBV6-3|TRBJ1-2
CASSPRTLNPTLYGYTF
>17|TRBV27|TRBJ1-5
CASSFQTGGRGNQPQHF
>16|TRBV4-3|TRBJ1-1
CASSQDVGSVYTEAFF
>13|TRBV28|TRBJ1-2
CASGPGGAYGYTF
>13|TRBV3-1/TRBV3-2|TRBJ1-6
CASTGDGNSPLHF
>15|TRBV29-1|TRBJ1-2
CSVDPPGQGAHGYTF
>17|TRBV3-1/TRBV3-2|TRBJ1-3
CASSQNPGQGTGNTIYF
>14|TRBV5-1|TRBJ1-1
CASSLGTGLTEAFF
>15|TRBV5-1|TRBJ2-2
CASSLQSGNTGELFF
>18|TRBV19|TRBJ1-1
CASSIRGGPLAMNTEAFF
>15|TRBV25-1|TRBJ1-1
CASKINSGVGAEAFF
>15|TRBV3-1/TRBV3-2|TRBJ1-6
CASSQDRSDNSPLHF
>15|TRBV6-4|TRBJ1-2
CASRQETGSGYGYTF
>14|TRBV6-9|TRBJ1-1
CASSYPRGGTEAFF
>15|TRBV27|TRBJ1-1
CASSPQGRMNTEAFF
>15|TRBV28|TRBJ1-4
CASSRGGVENEKLFF
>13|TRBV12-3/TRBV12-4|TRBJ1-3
CASSEYLGNTIYF
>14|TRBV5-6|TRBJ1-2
CASNRQGVEYGYTF
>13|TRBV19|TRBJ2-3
CASTNAGTDTQYF
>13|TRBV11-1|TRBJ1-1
CASSFRDKGEAFF
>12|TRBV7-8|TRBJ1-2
CASHNTGYGYTF